The clone carrying this T cell receptor beta chain showed up just a few times. Its cognate antigen is unknown. This sample is drawn from a study of blood T cells in healthy people across ages. Germline-derived CDR1 and CDR2 are MNHEY and SVGAGI. The CDR3 has 14 amino acids. The V segment lost 7 bases and the J segment 7 bases; nucleotides outside the gene matches: 8. Study results and caveats: Both higher diversity and more naive CD4+ cells marked long-lived donors when set against aged donors.

Then a second PCR, running roughly 7 to 11 cycles, was carried out with a sample-barcoded 5' primer and a J-beta primer mix. TCRdb processed the 5' RACE reads anew with MiXCR; each CDR3 protein has one entry. Of 600,000 to 900,000 distinct CDR3 sequences in the sample, about a quarter were seen once. These data also formed part of another study, on T cells of mothers and their children.

This clonotype was obtained from a boy aged 10-17 years in good health. Sequenced input: blood. The V call is TRBV6-5, the J call TRBJ2-2, with 8 bases that match TRBD1. The CDR3 reads CASTRTGRGGELFF. The CDR3 DNA reads as TGTGCCAGCACCCGGACAGGGCGGGGCGGGGAGCTGTTTTTT.